The 17 T cell receptor beta chains in this list originate from one sample, sequenced in a study of T cell changes during pregnancy in multiple sclerosis. Profiling relied on immunoSEQ multiplex PCR, and the TCRdb table lists in-frame clones only, not all of them. In the table there are 98,000 or so clones, under 95% of which are singletons. Sequencing was performed on peripheral blood, taken after pregnancy. The receptor source for this set is a female donor with multiple sclerosis, enrolled in a pregnancy study.

The gene calls are TRBV5-4 and TRBJ2-3, with D tentatively TRBD2 (6 bases). This CDR3 has 16 amino acids. Germline V gene data show CDR1 as SGHNT and CDR2 as YYREEE (reference sequence). Trimming left V 0 bases short and J 5 bases short, with 16 bases between. This CDR3 is CASSLGLTAGGDTQYF. The CDR3 DNA follows: TGTGCCAGCAGCTTGGGTCTGACCGCCGGGGGAGATACGCAGTATTTT. The whole variable domain, filled in from reference TRBV5-4 and TRBJ2-3, reads ETGVTQSPTHLIKTRGQQVTLRCSSQSGHNTVSWYQQALGQGPQFIFQYYREEENGRGNFPPRFSGLQFPNYSSELNVNALELDDSALYLCASSLGLTAGGDTQYFGPGTRLTVL.

This chain joins TRBV30 and TRBJ2-5, with TRBD2 matching over 13 bases. The germline CDR1 and CDR2 sequences are GTSNPN and SVGIG (reference sequence). There are 18 residues in the CDR3. The V segment lost 0 bases and the J segment 5 bases; nucleotides outside the gene matches: 12. CDR3 loop: CAWSVLGLAGIGRETQYF. The CDR3 DNA is TGTGCCTGGAGTGTACTGGGACTAGCGGGAATTGGGCGGGAGACCCAGTACTTC.

The chain is built from TRBV7-9 and TRBJ1-1; the D gene is possibly TRBD1 (6 bases). This CDR3 spans 14 amino acids. The germline V and J ends were trimmed by 0 bases and 6 bases, with 11 bases remaining between them. The germline CDR1 and CDR2 sequences are SEHNR and FQNEAQ (reference sequence). The CDR3 sequence is CASSLALGAAEAFF. The CDR3 nucleotides are TGTGCCAGCAGCTTAGCATTGGGGGCCGCTGAAGCTTTCTTT. The whole variable domain, filled in from reference TRBV7-9 and TRBJ1-1, reads DTGVSQNPRHKITKRGQNVTFRCDPISEHNRLYWYRQTLGQGPEFLTYFQNEAQLEKSRLLSDRFSAERPKGSFSTLEIQRTEQGDSAMYLCASSLALGAAEAFFGQGTRLTVV.

V and J are TRBV7-9 and TRBJ2-4; 8 positions match TRBD1. CDR3 length: 16 amino acids. The V gene end was trimmed by 1 base and the J gene end by 2 bases; junction bases not matched to a gene: 4. Looked up from germline, CDR1 is SEHNR and CDR2 is FQNEAQ (reference sequence). The CDR3 is CASSLVNRGTKNIQYF. For the CDR3, the DNA is TGTGCCAGCAGCTTAGTAAACAGGGGGACCAAAAACATTCAGTACTTC.

The V and J genes are TRBV5-6 and TRBJ1-1, with TRBD1 as a possible D gene (5 bases). Trimming took off 5 bases at V and 1 base at J, with 15 bases between the two ends. CDR3 length: 15 residues. Germline V CDR1 and CDR2: SGHDT, YYEEEE. The CDR3 region has the DNA TGTGCCAGCAGACGCTACACAGGAGCGAACACTGAAGCTTTCTTT. Its translation: CASRRYTGANTEAFF. Combining the CDR3 with reference TRBV5-6 and TRBJ1-1 gives the whole variable domain DAGVTQSPTHLIKTRGQQVTLRCSPKSGHDTVSWYQQALGQGPQFIFQYYEEEERQRGNFPDRFSGHQFPNYSSELNVNALLLGDSALYLCASRRYTGANTEAFFGQGTRLTVV.

The chain carries TRBV20-1 and TRBJ2-3, with 9 bases lining up with TRBD1. Germline assignment: CDR1 DFQATT and CDR2 SNEGSKA (reference sequence). The CDR3 runs 11 residues. The CDR3 DNA reads TGCAGCGGACAGGGGCCAGATACGCAGTATTTT. This translates into CSGQGPDTQYF.

The chain recombines TRBV5-1 with TRBJ2-7, with D unresolved. V dropped 0 bases and J dropped 6 bases, with 10 bases sitting between them. CDR1 and CDR2 (germline): SGHRS, YFSETQ. This CDR3 has 13 amino acids. In DNA form, the CDR3 reads TGCGCCAGCAGCTTGGGGCAGGATCCCGAGCAGTACTTC. This codes for CASSLGQDPEQYF. Combining the CDR3 with reference TRBV5-1 and TRBJ2-7 gives the whole variable domain KAGVTQTPRYLIKTRGQQVTLSCSPISGHRSVSWYQQTPGQGLQFLFEYFSETQRNKGNFPGRFSGRQFSNSRSEMNVSTLELGDSALYLCASSLGQDPEQYFGPGTRLTVT.

The chain is built from TRBV9 and TRBJ2-1; D not certain. Germline CDR1 reads SGDLS; CDR2 reads YYNGEE. This CDR3 region has 15 residues. Trimming took off 0 bases at V and 4 bases at J, with 11 bases between the two ends. CDR3 sequence reads: CASSVGGATYNEQFF. In DNA form, the CDR3 reads TGTGCCAGCAGCGTAGGCGGTGCGACTTACAATGAGCAGTTCTTC. The full variable domain, in which reference TRBV9 and TRBJ2-1 provide the parts outside the CDR3, is DSGVTQTPKHLITATGQRVTLRCSPRSGDLSVYWYQQSLDQGLQFLIQYYNGEERAKGNILERFSAQQFPDLHSELNLSSLELGDSALYFCASSVGGATYNEQFFGPGTRLTVL.

This chain joins TRBV19 and TRBJ2-7, with a tentative D call TRBD2 (5 bases). V lost 1 base to trimming and J lost 2 bases, with 18 bases between them. Germline-derived CDR1 and CDR2 are LNHDA and SQIVND (reference sequence). The CDR3 is 17 amino acids. The CDR3 sequence: CASSIGRGGTLTYEQYF. The CDR3 region has the DNA TGTGCCAGTAGTATAGGCAGAGGAGGAACCCTAACCTACGAGCAGTACTTC. Full variable domain (outside the CDR3, taken from reference TRBV19 and TRBJ2-7): DGGITQSPKYLFRKEGQNVTLSCEQNLNHDAMYWYRQDPGQGLRLIYYSQIVNDFQKGDIAEGYSVSREKKESFPLTVTSAQKNPTAFYLCASSIGRGGTLTYEQYFGPGTRLTVT.

This clone was counted a few times. V usage is TRBV2 and J usage is TRBJ1-2; TRBD1 is a possible D gene (5 bases). The CDR3 length is 16 residues. Trimming removed 2 bases at V and 4 bases at J, with 17 bases between. Germline V CDR1 and CDR2: SNHLY, FYNNEI. CDR3 in amino acids: CASSEIRFRGPYGYTF. CDR3 coding DNA: TGTGCCAGCAGTGAAATAAGGTTTAGGGGTCCCTATGGCTACACCTTC.

The rearrangement links TRBV5-4 to TRBJ1-2, with a tentative D call TRBD1 (6 bases). CDR1 is SGHNT, CDR2 YYREEE, per germline (reference sequence). This CDR3 has 14 residues. The V end lost 5 bases, the J end lost 4 bases, and 15 bases lay between the germline ends. The CDR3 DNA reads TGTGCCAGCAGTTCCAGGGGAGAGAGCTATGGCTACACCTTC. Translated, it gives CASSSRGESYGYTF. Looking up the rest from reference TRBV5-4 and TRBJ1-2 gives the full variable domain: ETGVTQSPTHLIKTRGQQVTLRCSSQSGHNTVSWYQQALGQGPQFIFQYYREEENGRGNFPPRFSGLQFPNYSSELNVNALELDDSALYLCASSSRGESYGYTFGSGTRLTVV.

The genes are TRBV6-5 and TRBJ1-2; 7 positions match TRBD1. This CDR3 region has 15 residues. The germline V gene has CDR1 MNHEY and CDR2 SVGAGI. J was trimmed by 0 bases and V by 6 bases; bases with no gene match: 7. CDR3 sequence: CASRKSGQANYGYTF. CDR3 DNA: TGTGCCAGCAGAAAAAGTGGACAGGCTAACTATGGCTACACCTTC.

The rearrangement links TRBV27 to TRBJ2-5, with D possibly TRBD2 on 7 matching bases. This CDR3 region has 14 residues. V lost 5 bases and J lost 6, with 16 bases in between. Germline V gene sequence: CDR1 MNHEY, CDR2 SMNVEV (reference sequence). CDR3: CASSLGGARKTQYF. CDR3 sequence (DNA): TGTGCCAGCAGTCTTGGGGGGGCGCGAAAGACCCAGTACTTC.

J is TRBJ2-7 and V is TRBV4-2; TRBD2 matches at 9 bases. CDR3 length: 17 amino acids. Germline loops: CDR1 LGHNA, CDR2 YNFKEQ. Germline trimming cut 0 bases from V and 2 bases from J; bases unmatched to any gene: 8. CDR3 in DNA: TGTGCCAGCAGCCAAGAGGCGCTAGCGGGAATCACCTACGAGCAGTACTTC. Translating gives CASSQEALAGITYEQYF.

The chain employs TRBV19 and TRBJ2-1; TRBD1 is a possible D gene (5 bases). This CDR3 is built from 16 residues. The germline V gene encodes CDR1 LNHDA and CDR2 SQIVND (reference sequence). The V gene lost 4 bases and the J gene lost 0 bases, with 13 bases spanning the gap. CDR3 protein: CASSTGLGLSYNEQFF. CDR3 sequence (DNA): TGTGCCAGTAGTACCGGCTTGGGGCTCTCCTACAATGAGCAGTTCTTC. The variable domain in full, completed from reference TRBV19 and TRBJ2-1, reads DGGITQSPKYLFRKEGQNVTLSCEQNLNHDAMYWYRQDPGQGLRLIYYSQIVNDFQKGDIAEGYSVSREKKESFPLTVTSAQKNPTAFYLCASSTGLGLSYNEQFFGPGTRLTVL.

This clone was picked up one time. This rearrangement joins TRBV7-9 to TRBJ2-5; TRBD2 matches at 11 bases. This CDR3 contains 16 residues. Germline CDR1 SEHNR, CDR2 FQNEAQ (reference sequence). The trim removed 3 bases at V and 5 bases at J, leaving 8 bases unmatched. CDR3 protein: CASSFYSGRARETQYF. The CDR3, as DNA: TGTGCCAGCAGCTTCTATAGCGGGAGGGCTAGGGAGACCCAGTACTTC. The full variable domain, rest sourced from reference TRBV7-9 and TRBJ2-5, is DTGVSQNPRHKITKRGQNVTFRCDPISEHNRLYWYRQTLGQGPEFLTYFQNEAQLEKSRLLSDRFSAERPKGSFSTLEIQRTEQGDSAMYLCASSFYSGRARETQYFGPGTRLLVL.

The CDR3 bases are TGTGCCAGCAGTTCTTCTGGTTGGAGCCGGACAGATACGCAGTATTTT. Its translation: CASSSSGWSRTDTQYF. This chain joins TRBV27 and TRBJ2-3; D uncertain. The CDR3 has 16 amino acids. Germline V gives CDR1 MNHEY, CDR2 SMNVEV (reference sequence). V gave up 4 bases and J gave up 3 bases, with 17 bases separating them.